This T cell receptor (beta chain) was sequenced for a study of cytomegalovirus exposure and HLA in healthy donors. Regarding the study as a whole: About 87% or about 30% of the time was how often most TCR beta V segments were productive, according to an earlier analysis. Diagnosis of cytomegalovirus status made by the classifier reportedly showed high specificity and sensitivity. Later analysis found that TCR beta chains associated with HLA were more clonally expanded than other, equally common chains.

In its sample, this clone was seen a few times. What it binds is unknown. The CDR3 extends over 16 amino acids. Germline V gene lookup returns CDR1 SGHVS and CDR2 FNYEAQ. Trimming at V came to 4 bases and at J to 0 bases, leaving 4 bases not matched to a gene. Use of 60 Vbeta and 13 Jbeta primers characterized the PCR. Using immunoSEQ multiplex PCR, the repertoire was profiled, and TCRdb retains in-frame clones only, with some absent. Here the sample spans 130,000 or so clones, around 84% being singletons. The chain has TRBV7-6 and TRBJ2-1; the match to TRBD1 covers 9 bases. The receptor was derived from a woman between 40 and 50 years old in good health and CMV-seronegative. Sequencing used PBMCs. The chain's CDR3 is CASSSLQGASYNEQFF. The CDR3 region has the DNA TGTGCCAGCAGCTCCCTACAGGGGGCCTCCTACAATGAGCAGTTCTTC.